This T cell receptor beta chain is from a study of beta chain features in type 1 diabetes. General study points: Cells expressing TCR highly could be over-represented by cDNA sequencing. VDJ junctions in type 1 diabetes patients carried more deletions and fewer insertions.

This clone showed up many times. Antigen unknown. The entirety of the isolated RNA underwent reverse transcription, so expressed TCRB transcripts were sequenced. Profiled with immunoSEQ multiplex PCR; TCRdb holds only in-frame clones, not every one. The sample lists approximately 140,000 clones; 6.9% were seen once. The V gene lost 3 bases and the J gene lost 4 bases, with 9 bases spanning the gap. The CDR3 sequence is 12 residues long. Germline V gene data show CDR1 as SQVTM and CDR2 as ANQGSEA. The clonotype comes from a woman aged 25 to 45 in good health. The rearrangement joins TRBV29-1 to TRBJ1-1, with a possible D match to TRBD1 (5 bases). Sequenced input: central memory CD4+ T cells from blood. The CDR3 is CSVDRVGTEAFF. The CDR3 region has the DNA TGCAGCGTTGACAGGGTGGGCACTGAAGCTTTCTTT.